The 12 T cell receptor beta chains below all came from one sample that was sequenced in a study of PD-1 blockade in classical Hodgkin lymphoma. Clones were sequenced by immunoSEQ multiplex PCR, and TCRdb holds only the in-frame ones, with some missing. The repertoire holds 75,000 to 100,000 clones, with around four fifths as singletons. The patients all showed relapse after autologous stem cell transplantation, while their brentuximab vedotin exposure varied. The specimen comprised peripheral blood mononuclear cells (PBMCs), sampled at baseline. These TCRs come from a human donor with classical Hodgkin lymphoma.

V and J are TRBV13 and TRBJ2-1, with TRBD2 matching over 10 bases. V was pared by 5 bases and J by 4 bases, with 8 bases of the junction left unmatched. Germline V gene sequence: CDR1 PRHDT, CDR2 FYEKMQ (reference sequence). The CDR3 spans 16 residues. The CDR3 DNA follows: TGTGCCAGCAGCGCCTCACTAGCGGGAAGGTACAATGAGCAGTTCTTC. Amino acids: CASSASLAGRYNEQFF.

The chain links TRBV5-8 to TRBJ2-3, with 10 bases aligning to TRBD1. The CDR3 is 17 residues long. Germline values: CDR1 SGHTS, CDR2 YDEGEE. The V and J ends lost 2 bases and 3 bases, in that order; junction bases with no gene match: 9. The CDR3: CASSLSRGDRGTDTQYF. The CDR3 DNA reads TGTGCCAGCAGCTTATCGAGGGGGGACAGGGGAACAGATACGCAGTATTTT.

The chain couples TRBV5-6 to TRBJ1-2, with a tentative D call TRBD1 (5 bases). Germline loops: CDR1 SGHDT, CDR2 YYEEEE. The V gene lost 4 bases and the J gene lost 4 bases, with 14 bases spanning the gap. CDR3 length equals 14 residues. Here the CDR3 DNA reads TGTGCCAGCAGCAAGGGCAGGGAGAGCTATGGCTACACCTTC. Its protein product is CASSKGRESYGYTF. The complete variable domain, with remaining parts taken from reference TRBV5-6 and TRBJ1-2, reads DAGVTQSPTHLIKTRGQQVTLRCSPKSGHDTVSWYQQALGQGPQFIFQYYEEEERQRGNFPDRFSGHQFPNYSSELNVNALLLGDSALYLCASSKGRESYGYTFGSGTRLTVV.

The CDR3 region is CASKAGTGETQYF. DNA for the CDR3: TGTGCCAGTAAAGCCGGGACAGGGGAGACCCAGTACTTC. The rearrangement uses TRBV19 and TRBJ2-5; 9 bases fit TRBD1. Per the germline V gene, CDR1 is LNHDA and CDR2 is SQIVND (reference sequence). This CDR3 is 13 amino acids long. J was trimmed by 5 bases and V by 7 bases; bases with no gene match: 5.

The CDR3 nucleotides read TGTGCCAGCTCACCAATGACCGGGATGGGCAGGGCTGAGACCCAGTACTTC. It encodes CASSPMTGMGRAETQYF. The gene calls are TRBV18 and TRBJ2-5; D might be TRBD1 or TRBD2, each matching 5 bases. The CDR3 spans 17 residues. The V gene's germline CDR1 is KGHSH and CDR2 LQKENI. The V end lost 2 bases, the J end lost 5 bases, and 21 bases lay between the germline ends.

V and J are TRBV28 and TRBJ1-2; no firm D call. The CDR3 is made up of 14 amino acids. Germline lookup yields CDR1 MDHEN and CDR2 SYDVKM. The V gene lost 2 bases and the J gene lost 4 bases, with 11 bases spanning the gap. CDR3 residues: CASSLRGGPYGYTF. In nucleotides, the CDR3 is TGTGCCAGCAGTTTACGAGGCGGACCCTATGGCTACACCTTC.

The V gene is TRBV5-1, the J gene TRBJ2-1, with 7 nucleotides matching TRBD1. J gave up 3 bases and V 5 bases, and 8 bases lay outside the gene matches. The CDR3 extends over 15 amino acids. Germline lookup yields CDR1 SGHRS and CDR2 YFSETQ. The DNA for the CDR3 is TGCGCCAGCAGTTATACCGGGACAGACTACAATGAGCAGTTCTTC. This encodes CASSYTGTDYNEQFF.

J is TRBJ1-3 and V is TRBV30; the D gene is possibly TRBD1 (5 bases). This CDR3 has 15 residues. Germline assignment: CDR1 GTSNPN and CDR2 SVGIG (reference sequence). The V and J ends lost 3 bases and 0 bases respectively, with 12 bases between them. The DNA for the CDR3 is TGTGCCTGGAGCCAAGGGGCAATCTCTGGAAACACCATATATTTT. This codes for CAWSQGAISGNTIYF. The full variable domain, completed using reference TRBV30 and TRBJ1-3, is SQTIHQWPATLVQPVGSPLSLECTVEGTSNPNLYWYRQAAGRGLQLLFYSVGIGQISSEVPQNLSASRPQDRQFILSSKKLLLSDSGFYLCAWSQGAISGNTIYFGEGSWLTVV.

The chain links TRBV7-9 to TRBJ2-7, with D unresolved. The germline gives CDR1 SEHNR, CDR2 FQNEAQ (reference sequence). The CDR3 covers 15 residues. Trimming left V 1 base short and J 2 bases short, with 12 bases between. The CDR3 reads CASSLVSGLAYEQYF. In nucleotides, the CDR3 is TGTGCCAGCAGCTTAGTGTCTGGGTTAGCCTACGAGCAGTACTTC. Using reference TRBV7-9 and TRBJ2-7 for the parts outside the CDR3, the full variable domain is DTGVSQNPRHKITKRGQNVTFRCDPISEHNRLYWYRQTLGQGPEFLTYFQNEAQLEKSRLLSDRFSAERPKGSFSTLEIQRTEQGDSAMYLCASSLVSGLAYEQYFGPGTRLTVT.

This chain joins TRBV21-1 and TRBJ2-3; the listed D gene, TRBD2, was not tested against the DNA. TRBV21-1 is listed as a pseudogene. The CDR3 contains 14 residues. The CDR3 nucleotides are TGTGCCAGCAGCAAAGATGGTAGTACAGATACGCAGTATTTT. Amino acids: CASSKDGSTDTQYF.

The chain links TRBV5-6 to TRBJ2-7; 9 nucleotides line up with TRBD1. In germline, CDR1 is SGHDT, CDR2 YYEEEE. V lost 7 bases, J lost 7 bases, and 12 bases stayed unmatched. The CDR3 loop spans 14 amino acids. The CDR3 region is CASRDRARLGEQYF. The CDR3 nucleotides read TGTGCCAGCCGGGACAGGGCACGTCTAGGGGAGCAGTACTTC.

This rearrangement joins TRBV27 to TRBJ1-2; no definite D call. In germline, CDR1 is MNHEY, CDR2 SMNVEV (reference sequence). This CDR3 has 14 amino acids. Trimming left V 6 bases short and J 4 bases short, with 15 bases between. CDR3 loop: CASRGLSGLYGYTF. In DNA form, the CDR3 reads TGTGCCAGCAGGGGGTTGTCAGGTCTCTATGGCTACACCTTC.